Listed below are T cell receptor beta chains from one sample, sequenced in a study of CXCR3-negative and CXCR3-positive naive CD8 T cells. TCRdb reprocessed the 5' RACE reads and reports one entry per CDR3 protein, with no DNA. Here the sample table reports some 130,000 distinct CDR3 sequences. The sequenced sample was naive CXCR3- CD8+ T cells from blood. These receptors were collected from a human donor in good health. Some clones in this sample may be carry-over from other donors' samples. Both conserved end residues are part of each CDR3. Fields, in order: clone size, J gene, V gene, CDR3 protein. A row's size may be missing; if present it is once, few, many or a size class.

clone size: .; J gene: TRBJ1-5; V gene: TRBV28; CDR3 protein: CASSLRQMRNQPQHF
clone size: .; J gene: TRBJ2-2; V gene: TRBV12-3/TRBV12-4; CDR3 protein: CASTMGEWGRTGELFF
clone size: .; J gene: TRBJ2-7; V gene: TRBV11-2; CDR3 protein: CASSFSDRTAYEQYF
clone size: .; J gene: TRBJ2-7; V gene: TRBV7-2; CDR3 protein: CASDTGTSDYEQYF
clone size: .; J gene: TRBJ2-7; V gene: TRBV18; CDR3 protein: CASSPGRGAEQYF
clone size: .; J gene: TRBJ2-7; V gene: TRBV5-6; CDR3 protein: CASSLVLAGDYEQYF
clone size: .; J gene: TRBJ2-1; V gene: TRBV29-1; CDR3 protein: CSVTLTGGVGNEQFF
clone size: .; J gene: TRBJ1-1; V gene: TRBV6-6; CDR3 protein: CASIEGMNTEAFF
clone size: .; J gene: TRBJ2-1; V gene: TRBV28; CDR3 protein: CASSSYGSWPNEQFF
clone size: .; J gene: TRBJ1-2; V gene: TRBV9; CDR3 protein: CASSPPVSGYTF
clone size: .; J gene: TRBJ1-5; V gene: TRBV4-2; CDR3 protein: CASSQVAGNQPQHF
clone size: .; J gene: TRBJ2-5; V gene: TRBV4-1; CDR3 protein: CASSQDHLQETQYF
clone size: .; J gene: TRBJ2-5; V gene: TRBV11-2; CDR3 protein: CASSPGQGGETQYF
clone size: medium-sized; J gene: TRBJ2-1; V gene: TRBV6-6; CDR3 protein: CASSYSLAENYNEQFF
clone size: .; J gene: TRBJ2-7; V gene: TRBV29-1; CDR3 protein: CGVRTSGTYEQYF
clone size: .; J gene: TRBJ1-3; V gene: TRBV28; CDR3 protein: CASSLWRGAIVDTIYF
clone size: .; J gene: TRBJ1-6; V gene: TRBV7-3; CDR3 protein: CASSLNVNSPLHF
clone size: .; J gene: TRBJ2-1; V gene: TRBV6-5; CDR3 protein: CASSPLLLGTFISYNEQFF
clone size: .; J gene: TRBJ2-3; V gene: TRBV6-2/TRBV6-3; CDR3 protein: CASTEGEGSTDTQYF
clone size: .; J gene: TRBJ2-7; V gene: TRBV21-1; CDR3 protein: CASSKVGVSYEQYF
clone size: .; J gene: TRBJ2-2; V gene: TRBV28; CDR3 protein: CASGSLDTGELFF
clone size: .; J gene: TRBJ1-2; V gene: TRBV5-6; CDR3 protein: CASSLEGVYGYTF
clone size: .; J gene: TRBJ2-3; V gene: TRBV7-9; CDR3 protein: CASSEGLAGAPDTQYF
clone size: .; J gene: TRBJ2-7; V gene: TRBV28; CDR3 protein: CASSFGTSGSSYEQYF
clone size: .; J gene: TRBJ1-6; V gene: TRBV12-3/TRBV12-4; CDR3 protein: CASSLGTGGSPLHF
clone size: .; J gene: TRBJ2-7; V gene: TRBV20-1; CDR3 protein: CSARDQGATYEQYF
clone size: .; J gene: TRBJ2-7; V gene: TRBV29-1; CDR3 protein: CSVSGTPTRGEQYF
clone size: .; J gene: TRBJ1-1; V gene: TRBV20-1; CDR3 protein: CRAQGKDTEAFF
clone size: .; J gene: TRBJ2-1; V gene: TRBV27; CDR3 protein: CASSNLAGVNNEQFF
clone size: .; J gene: TRBJ2-1; V gene: TRBV5-1; CDR3 protein: CASSPPLRQGDEQFF
clone size: .; J gene: TRBJ2-7; V gene: TRBV2; CDR3 protein: CASHDPQGNYEQYF
clone size: .; J gene: TRBJ2-7; V gene: TRBV29-1; CDR3 protein: CSVEFLVYEQYF
clone size: .; J gene: TRBJ2-1; V gene: TRBV7-9; CDR3 protein: CASSPETGNEQFF
clone size: .; J gene: TRBJ1-1; V gene: TRBV19; CDR3 protein: CASILNPMGGTEAFF
clone size: .; J gene: TRBJ2-2; V gene: TRBV7-7; CDR3 protein: CASSLGAAVPTGELFF
clone size: .; J gene: TRBJ2-7; V gene: TRBV28; CDR3 protein: CASSRGSYEQYF
clone size: .; J gene: TRBJ2-5; V gene: TRBV9; CDR3 protein: CASSVASSETQCF
clone size: .; J gene: TRBJ1-2; V gene: TRBV4-2; CDR3 protein: CASSQERDYIVHGYTF
clone size: .; J gene: TRBJ2-1; V gene: TRBV4-2; CDR3 protein: CASSLREGRGDEQFF
clone size: .; J gene: TRBJ2-1; V gene: TRBV15; CDR3 protein: CATSRDSYKYNEQFF
clone size: .; J gene: TRBJ2-1; V gene: TRBV10-3; CDR3 protein: CAISESLAGGNEQFF
clone size: .; J gene: TRBJ2-5; V gene: TRBV6-5; CDR3 protein: CASTQLGTLQETQYF
clone size: .; J gene: TRBJ1-1; V gene: TRBV5-5; CDR3 protein: CASRGQGGYTEAFF
clone size: .; J gene: TRBJ1-6; V gene: TRBV9; CDR3 protein: CASSVAGSYNSPLHF
clone size: .; J gene: TRBJ2-5; V gene: TRBV28; CDR3 protein: CASSFVQGSYQETQYF
clone size: .; J gene: TRBJ2-1; V gene: TRBV13; CDR3 protein: CASSLVGTSESNEQFF
clone size: .; J gene: TRBJ2-5; V gene: TRBV4-3; CDR3 protein: CASSQEVAGGETQYF
clone size: .; J gene: TRBJ2-5; V gene: TRBV12-3/TRBV12-4; CDR3 protein: CASSWGTGQYF
clone size: .; J gene: TRBJ2-7; V gene: TRBV7-2; CDR3 protein: CASSSQALTGVFTEQYF
clone size: .; J gene: TRBJ2-7; V gene: TRBV28; CDR3 protein: CASSFRGQISYEQYF
clone size: .; J gene: TRBJ2-2; V gene: TRBV5-4; CDR3 protein: CASSMTSGGAGELFF
clone size: .; J gene: TRBJ2-7; V gene: TRBV5-1; CDR3 protein: CASSLDAGGYEQYF